The T cell receptor (beta chain) under discussion was sequenced for a study of control samples from healthy donors and cancer patients. The protocol was immunoSEQ multiplex PCR, while the TCRdb copy is restricted to in-frame clones and leaves out a portion. The data show approximately 110,000 clones, 85% to 90% seen once. V lost 6 bases and J lost 6; bases outside the gene matches: 13. Germline values: CDR1 KGHDR, CDR2 SFDVKD. The CDR3 is 18 residues long. The receptor was isolated from a woman aged 45-59 years in good health. The chain is built from TRBV24-1 and TRBJ2-1, with 13 bases that match TRBD2. Material for sequencing was blood. Written as DNA, the CDR3 is TGTGCCACCAGTCAATCCCCCGGACTAGCGGGAGTTGGCAATGAGCAGTTCTTC. Its protein product is CATSQSPGLAGVGNEQFF.